This record covers a single T cell receptor (beta chain). Assay: immunoSEQ multiplex PCR; the TCRdb copy retains only in-frame clones and omits some. The sample comprises roughly 70,000 clones, 89% of which are singletons, and around 4.9% rests with the top ten. The CDR3 loop spans 16 amino acids. V was pared by 7 bases and J by 3 bases, with 11 bases of the junction left unmatched. This entry belongs to a study of blood T cell repertoires in COVID-19. Study context: From the United States, Italy and Spain came samples of acute and convalescent COVID-19. Sample material is recorded as cDNA or gDNA derived from T cells, B-cell-depleted T cells, or PBMCs.

The clonotype was recovered from a woman aged 50 to 60 with active COVID-19. The specimen was peripheral blood. The chain has TRBV23-1 and TRBJ2-5; 10 bases agree with TRBD1. TRBV23-1 is an ORF, and what it does is uncertain. CDR3 sequence: CASTSRDRGAEETQYF. The CDR3 coding sequence is TGCGCCAGCACTTCCCGGGACAGGGGTGCAGAAGAGACCCAGTACTTC.